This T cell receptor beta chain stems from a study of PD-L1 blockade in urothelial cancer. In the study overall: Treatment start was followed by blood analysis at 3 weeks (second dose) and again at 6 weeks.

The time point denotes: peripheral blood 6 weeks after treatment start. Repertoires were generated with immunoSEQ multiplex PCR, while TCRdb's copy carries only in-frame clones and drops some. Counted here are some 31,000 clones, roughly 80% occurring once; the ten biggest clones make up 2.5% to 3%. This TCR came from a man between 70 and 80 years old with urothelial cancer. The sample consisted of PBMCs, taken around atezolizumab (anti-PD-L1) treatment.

CDR3 amino acids: CASSQQGAVTDTQYF. As DNA, the CDR3 is TGTGCCAGCAGCCAACAGGGGGCGGTCACAGATACGCAGTATTTT. V is TRBV7-8 and J is TRBJ2-3; 9 nucleotides match TRBD1. CDR1 and CDR2 (germline): SGHVS, FQNEAQ. CDR3 size: 15 residues. With V trimmed by 5 bases and J by 2 bases, 5 bases remained unmatched.